Included here is one T cell receptor beta chain sequence, with context. 5'RACE with constant-segment primers built TCRalpha and TCRbeta cDNA libraries with UMIs. TCRdb reprocessed the 5' RACE reads with MiXCR, giving one entry per CDR3 protein. The table includes 84,000 or so distinct CDR3 sequences, over 11% detected once. V lost 2 bases and J 0 bases, leaving 9 bases between the germline ends. Germline CDR1 and CDR2: WSHSY and SAAADI. This CDR3 spans 15 amino acids. The data were obtained in a study of T-cell memory formation after mild COVID-19. This TCR derives from an adult woman who had mild COVID-19 (a few samples of this study predate the infection). Cell type and time point are not known. Sequenced: PBMCs or a T cell subset sorted from them (not recorded which). The rearrangement joins TRBV10-2 to TRBJ2-3; the D gene is possibly TRBD2 (6 bases). The CDR3 region has the DNA TGCGCCAGCAGTGAGGGGCTAGCGAGCACAGATACGCAGTATTTT. As protein: CASSEGLASTDTQYF.